The 11 T cell receptor beta chains given below trace back to one sample, sequenced in a study of blood T cell repertoires in COVID-19. Here immunoSEQ multiplex PCR was the method, and the copy in TCRdb shows in-frame clones only, minus some. The data hold roughly 290,000 clones, with 75% to 90% observed a single time. The sample taken for sequencing was PBMCs or T cells enriched from blood (not recorded which). All receptors come from a woman younger than 45 who had recovered from COVID-19.

This rearrangement joins TRBV21-1 to TRBJ1-3. TRBV21-1 is marked as a pseudogene. The CDR3 runs 16 residues. The CDR3 DNA is TGTGCCAGCAGCAAAATCGGCGGAGTCTCTGGAAACACCATATATTTT. Residues: CASSKIGGVSGNTIYF.

The genes are TRBV7-8 and TRBJ1-4; 7 nucleotides agree with TRBD1. Trimming at V came to 3 bases and at J to 7 bases, leaving 8 bases not matched to a gene. Germline CDR1 reads SGHVS; CDR2 reads FQNEAQ. CDR3 size: 15 residues. Written as DNA, the CDR3 is TGTGCCAGCAGCTTCCTGACAGGGTCGACTGAAAAACTGTTTTTT. Protein: CASSFLTGSTEKLFF.

The chain couples TRBV28 to TRBJ1-2; TRBD1 agrees at 8 bases. Per the germline V gene, CDR1 is MDHEN and CDR2 is SYDVKM. This CDR3 is 18 amino acids long. V gave up 5 bases and J gave up 8 bases; unmatched junction bases: 22. CDR3 bases: TGTGCCAGCAGTCCACTCCGGGCAGGGGGCGCCGAGGCAAGGGGCTACACCTTC. Amino acid sequence: CASSPLRAGGAEARGYTF.

The chain carries TRBV28 and TRBJ2-1; D gene uncertain. V lost 3 bases, J lost 10 bases, and 13 bases lay in between. This CDR3 has 13 residues. CDR1 and CDR2 from the germline V gene are MDHEN and SYDVKM. The CDR3 DNA is TGTGCCAGCAGTTTGAATCCGAGTTGGGAGCAGTTCTTC. It specifies CASSLNPSWEQFF.

This clone was seen more than once but under ten times. The chain carries TRBV2 and TRBJ2-3; 13 bases match TRBD2. CDR3 length: 16 residues. J lost 2 bases, V lost 3 bases, and 2 bases had no gene match. The germline V gene has CDR1 SNHLY and CDR2 FYNNEI. The CDR3 DNA reads as TGTGCCAGCAGTGAGGGACTAGCGGGGCCCACAGATACGCAGTATTTT. Translated: CASSEGLAGPTDTQYF.

The chain is built from TRBV3-1 (or the pseudogene TRBV3-2) and TRBJ2-7; 10 bases match TRBD2. The trim removed 3 bases at V and 0 bases at J, leaving 11 bases unmatched. This CDR3 has 18 amino acids. Germline assignment: CDR1 LGHDT and CDR2 YNNKEL (reference sequence). For the CDR3, the DNA is TGTGCCAGCAGCCAGGTGGAAGCGGGAGGGGCATACTCCTACGAGCAGTACTTC. Its translation: CASSQVEAGGAYSYEQYF.

The CDR3 DNA is TGTGCCAGCAGTGACATGACGGACTACGAGCAGTACTTC. This sequence encodes CASSDMTDYEQYF. This sequence joins TRBV3-1 (or the pseudogene TRBV3-2) and TRBJ2-7; D is unclear. The CDR3 totals 13 residues. Trimming took off 6 bases at V and 3 bases at J, with 12 bases between the two ends. Germline values: CDR1 LGHDT, CDR2 YNNKEL (reference sequence).

The rearrangement joins TRBV28 to TRBJ1-2; 7 nucleotides agree with TRBD1. The V and J ends lost 3 bases and 8 bases, in that order; junction bases with no gene match: 12. Germline V CDR1 and CDR2: MDHEN, SYDVKM. This CDR3 is 15 amino acids long. The CDR3 loop is CASSFGQVPLRGYTF. The DNA of the CDR3 is TGTGCCAGCAGTTTCGGACAGGTACCTCTCAGGGGCTACACCTTC.

This clone was detected only once. The chain recombines TRBV11-2 with TRBJ2-3, with 13 nucleotides matching TRBD2. CDR3 length equals 16 residues. Germline CDR1 reads SGHAT; CDR2 reads FQNNGV. V lost 3 bases and J lost 1; bases outside the gene matches: 1. CDR3: CASSFGLAGGTDTQYF. The CDR3 nucleotides are TGTGCCAGCAGCTTCGGACTAGCGGGGGGCACAGATACGCAGTATTTT.

Only one count was recorded for this clone. V gene TRBV27 combines with J gene TRBJ1-5; D unclear. Trimming pared 3 bases from V and 0 bases from J, leaving 9 bases between. The CDR3 consists of 15 residues. Germline CDR1 and CDR2: MNHEY and SMNVEV (reference sequence). Here the CDR3 DNA reads TGTGCCAGCAGTTTCTGGCCGTATAGCAATCAGCCCCAGCATTTT. Amino acids: CASSFWPYSNQPQHF.

The chain links TRBV7-9 to TRBJ2-5; 15 positions agree with TRBD2. The CDR3 length is 15 residues. V was clipped by 5 bases and J by 12 bases; unmatched bases: 10. Per the germline V gene, CDR1 is SEHNR and CDR2 is FQNEAQ (reference sequence). CDR3 sequence: CASSPLGTSGGPEYF. The CDR3 nucleotides are TGTGCCAGCAGCCCCCTGGGGACTAGCGGGGGGCCGGAGTACTTC. Together with reference TRBV7-9 and TRBJ2-5, the CDR3 gives the full variable domain: DTGVSQNPRHKITKRGQNVTFRCDPISEHNRLYWYRQTLGQGPEFLTYFQNEAQLEKSRLLSDRFSAERPKGSFSTLEIQRTEQGDSAMYLCASSPLGTSGGPEYFGPGTRLLVL.